One sample yielded the 26 T cell receptor beta chains listed below, sequenced in a study of chemoradiotherapy in HPV16-positive cancers. TCRdb keeps only in-frame clones here, not all; method: immunoSEQ multiplex PCR. The data hold approximately 50,000 clones, with about 88% observed a single time. The input for sequencing was blood, taken from a patient who underwent chemoradiotherapy. Receptors originate from a human donor with HPV-associated anogenital cancer.

The chain uses TRBV4-3 and TRBJ2-3; TRBD2 agrees at 13 bases. CDR1 is LGHNA, CDR2 YSLEER, per germline. Trimming cost V 4 bases and J 0 bases; bases outside gene matches: 7. The length of the CDR3 is 18 residues. The CDR3 spells CASSLGLAGISSTDTQYF. The DNA of the CDR3 is TGCGCCAGCAGCCTGGGACTAGCGGGGATTTCTAGCACAGATACGCAGTATTTT.

The chain links TRBV2 to TRBJ1-4, with D unresolved. Germline CDR1 SNHLY, CDR2 FYNNEI. The V end was cut by 3 bases, the J end by 5 bases, with 13 bases between. The length of the CDR3 is 15 residues. As DNA, the CDR3 is TGTGCCAGCAGTGAGGGCGGCGGACCGAATGAAAAACTGTTTTTT. Translated, it gives CASSEGGGPNEKLFF.

This clone has only a few counts. The gene calls are TRBV6-6 and TRBJ2-2, with 8 bases fitting TRBD1. CDR1 is MNHNY and CDR2 is SVGAGI in the germline V gene (reference sequence). After removal of 5 bases from V and 1 base from J, the junction contained 3 bases not matched to a gene. The length of the CDR3 is 15 residues. CDR3 sequence (DNA): TGTGCCAGCAGTCCCGACAGGGGGAACACCGGGGAGCTGTTTTTT. This translates into CASSPDRGNTGELFF.

V gene TRBV9 combines with J gene TRBJ2-7; 8 bases are a match to TRBD2. The CDR3 totals 14 residues. V shed 0 bases and J 6 bases; nucleotides not matched to a gene: 5. CDR1 is SGDLS, CDR2 YYNGEE, per germline. The CDR3 coding sequence is TGTGCCAGCAGCGTAGAGGCGGGAGGCTCCGAGCAGTACTTC. Translating gives CASSVEAGGSEQYF.

In the case of this clone: Its ends do not fully match the called genes, so a read error is possible. The J gene is TRBJ1-2, the V gene TRBV2, with 9 bases fitting TRBD1. Germline V gene data show CDR1 as SNHLY and CDR2 as FYNNEI. The CDR3 contains 10 residues. The CDR3 DNA reads as TGTGCCAGCAATCCGGGACAGGGAGGTTTC. It encodes CASNPGQGGF.

The chain links TRBV11-3 to TRBJ2-2, with D perhaps TRBD1 (6 bases). In germline, CDR1 is SGHNT, CDR2 YENEEA. The V gene lost 5 bases and the J gene lost 0 bases, with 16 bases spanning the gap. This CDR3 region has 17 residues. CDR3 sequence: CASSPGGQGANTGELFF. The CDR3 nucleotides are TGTGCCAGCAGCCCTGGGGGCCAAGGGGCGAACACCGGGGAGCTGTTTTTT.

This clone was seen a few times. The rearrangement uses TRBV14 and TRBJ1-2, with TRBD1 as a possible D gene (6 bases). The CDR3 covers 14 residues. Trimming left V 4 bases short and J 1 base short, with 10 bases between. CDR1 SGHDN and CDR2 FVKESK come from the germline V gene. CDR3 sequence (DNA): TGTGCCAGCAGCCTACAGGGAATTAACTATGGCTACACCTTC. Residues: CASSLQGINYGYTF.

The J gene is TRBJ2-3, the V gene TRBV6-5; D is unresolved. Germline CDR1 and CDR2: MNHEY and SVGAGI. The CDR3 runs 15 residues. V gave up 1 base and J gave up 6 bases, with 14 bases separating them. The CDR3 nucleotides read TGTGCCAGCAGTTACTTCGGCCTAGGTGGGGATACGCAGTATTTT. The encoded protein is CASSYFGLGGDTQYF.

This sequence joins TRBV18 and TRBJ1-1, with D maybe TRBD1 (5 bases). Germline CDR1 KGHSH, CDR2 LQKENI. The CDR3 runs to 13 residues. V was pared by 6 bases and J by 8 bases, with 16 bases between. The chain's CDR3 is CASSPRVSAEAFF. CDR3 sequence (DNA): TGTGCCAGCTCCCCCAGGGTCTCGGCGGAAGCTTTCTTT.

This CDR3 reads CASSLTDRFHEQYF. The CDR3 DNA follows: TGTGCCAGCAGCTTAACGGACAGGTTCCACGAGCAGTACTTC. The chain joins TRBV7-9 to TRBJ2-7; 7 bases match TRBD1. The CDR3 length is 14 residues. J was trimmed by 5 bases and V by 2 bases; bases with no gene match: 6. Germline CDR1 reads SEHNR; CDR2 reads FQNEAQ (reference sequence).

The chain recombines TRBV4-2 with TRBJ1-5; D is possibly TRBD1 (6 bases). In germline, CDR1 is LGHNA, CDR2 YNFKEQ. This CDR3 region has 15 residues. Trimming took off 3 bases at V and 3 bases at J, with 12 bases between the two ends. The CDR3 reads CASSQPGQDNQPQHF. The DNA of the CDR3 is TGTGCCAGCAGCCAGCCGGGACAAGACAATCAGCCCCAGCATTTT.

By share of the sample, this clone is large. This chain links TRBV30 with TRBJ2-5, with 8 bases matching TRBD2. The J segment lost 0 bases and the V segment lost 1 base, leaving 10 bases of the junction unmatched. Germline-derived CDR1 and CDR2 are GTSNPN and SVGIG (reference sequence). The CDR3 length is 17 residues. CDR3 amino acids: CAWSGSSGGGYQETQYF. The CDR3 DNA sequence: TGTGCCTGGAGTGGATCCTCCGGGGGGGGGTACCAAGAGACCCAGTACTTC.

The V gene is TRBV19, the J gene TRBJ2-7; D ambiguous. Germline-derived CDR1 and CDR2 are LNHDA and SQIVND (reference sequence). The CDR3 is 12 residues long. Trimming took 3 bases from V and 2 from J, leaving 5 bases between them. The CDR3 is CASSIGPYEQYF. In DNA form, the CDR3 reads TGTGCCAGTAGTATCGGACCCTACGAGCAGTACTTC.

The chain couples TRBV29-1 to TRBJ1-2; D remains unclear. Trimming stripped 6 bases from V and 7 bases from J, with 12 bases between. This CDR3 has 11 amino acids. Germline V gives CDR1 SQVTM, CDR2 ANQGSEA. The CDR3 loop is CSVNGESGYTF. CDR3 nucleotides: TGCAGCGTAAACGGGGAATCTGGCTACACCTTC.

The chain has TRBV6-5 and TRBJ1-4; TRBD1 might be the D (6 bases). The V end was cut by 5 bases, the J end by 3 bases, with 16 bases between. Germline V gives CDR1 MNHEY, CDR2 SVGAGI. This CDR3 has 16 amino acids. The CDR3 DNA follows: TGTGCCAGCAGTCACTGGACAGACCCGGCTAATGAAAAACTGTTTTTT. This codes for CASSHWTDPANEKLFF.

The V call is TRBV5-1, the J call TRBJ2-3; D not certain. V dropped 1 base and J dropped 6 bases, with 3 bases sitting between them. Germline V CDR1 and CDR2: SGHRS, YFSETQ. This CDR3 spans 11 amino acids. Here the CDR3 reads CASSLKDTQYF. DNA for the CDR3: TGCGCCAGCAGCTTGAAGGATACGCAGTATTTT.

V is TRBV27 and J is TRBJ2-7; D remains unclear. The germline V and J ends were trimmed by 4 bases and 2 bases, with 6 bases remaining between them. The V gene's germline CDR1 is MNHEY and CDR2 SMNVEV (reference sequence). The CDR3 is 12 amino acids. CDR3 sequence: CASSSRTYEQYF. CDR3 coding DNA: TGTGCCAGCAGTTCCCGGACCTACGAGCAGTACTTC.

The chain is built from TRBV7-8 and TRBJ2-7; D is unclear. The CDR3 is made up of 13 amino acids. The V gene's germline CDR1 is SGHVS and CDR2 FQNEAQ. V was trimmed by 3 bases and J by 2 bases, leaving 8 bases between them. The CDR3 DNA reads as TGTGCCAGCAGCTTCCGGTCCGCCTACGAGCAGTACTTC. Encoded protein: CASSFRSAYEQYF.

V and J are TRBV4-1 and TRBJ1-2; D remains unclear. V dropped 1 base and J dropped 5 bases, with 8 bases sitting between them. The CDR3 is 13 residues long. Germline CDR1 reads MGHRA; CDR2 reads YSYEKL. The CDR3 is CASSQAGIYGYTF. Here the CDR3 DNA reads TGCGCCAGCAGCCAAGCGGGAATTTATGGCTACACCTTC.

The CDR3 DNA reads TGTGCCAGCAGTTACTCGACAGGGTCAGATAATTCACCCCTCCACTTT. This sequence encodes CASSYSTGSDNSPLHF. This chain links TRBV6-5 with TRBJ1-6; 7 bases map to TRBD1. V was clipped by 0 bases and J by 5 bases; unmatched bases: 4. The CDR3 has 16 residues. The germline gives CDR1 MNHEY, CDR2 SVGAGI.

This clone came up a few times. J is TRBJ2-5 and V is TRBV11-2; D unresolved. Trimming removed 5 bases at V and 3 bases at J, with 7 bases between. Germline V gene sequence: CDR1 SGHAT, CDR2 FQNNGV. The CDR3 runs to 12 residues. CDR3 in amino acids: CASSPGEETQYF. The CDR3, as DNA: TGTGCCAGCAGCCCAGGAGAAGAGACCCAGTACTTC.

V and J are TRBV7-2 and TRBJ1-3; the D is unclear. The germline gives CDR1 SGHTA, CDR2 FQGNSA. V was trimmed by 4 bases and J by 2 bases, leaving 12 bases between them. CDR3 length: 15 residues. The chain's CDR3 is CASSSSNHAGNTIYF. The DNA for the CDR3 is TGTGCCAGCAGCTCCTCGAATCACGCTGGAAACACCATATATTTT.

The gene calls are TRBV7-9 and TRBJ1-1; unclear D gene. CDR1 is SEHNR and CDR2 is FQNEAQ in the germline V gene (reference sequence). The CDR3 runs to 10 residues. V was pared by 3 bases and J by 4 bases, with 0 bases between. DNA for the CDR3: TGTGCCAGCAGCTTCACTGAAGCTTTCTTT. Translating it yields CASSFTEAFF.

This clone was detected only once. This chain links TRBV5-1 with TRBJ2-5, with D possibly being TRBD1 (6 bases). The V end lost 2 bases, the J end lost 9 bases, and 14 bases lay between the germline ends. The germline V gene encodes CDR1 SGHRS and CDR2 YFSETQ. The CDR3 spans 13 residues. The CDR3 DNA is TGCGCCAGCAGCTTCGTGGGGGCCGAGGCCCAGTACTTC. It encodes CASSFVGAEAQYF.

The chain uses TRBV11-3 and TRBJ1-1; 7 bases are a match to TRBD1. CDR1 and CDR2 from the germline V gene are SGHNT and YENEEA. There are 16 residues in the CDR3. Trimming removed 2 bases from V and 4 bases from J; junction bases left unmatched: 10. The CDR3 loop reads CASSLTYGQGGTEAFF. The CDR3, as DNA: TGTGCCAGCAGCTTAACGTATGGGCAGGGGGGCACTGAAGCTTTCTTT.

V and J are TRBV7-8 and TRBJ2-7; 10 bases are a match to TRBD1. Germline trimming cut 5 bases from V and 7 bases from J; bases unmatched to any gene: 8. Per germline, CDR1 SGHVS and CDR2 FQNEAQ. The CDR3 covers 14 residues. The CDR3 loop is CASSARTGGREQYF. The CDR3 DNA is TGTGCCAGCAGCGCCCGGACAGGGGGGAGGGAGCAGTACTTC.